The clone carrying this TCR beta chain was recorded a few times. Its target is unknown. These data originate in a study of CD8+ T cells in alopecia areata. Whole-study results and caveats: More clonal than normal scalp was lesional scalp, particularly alopecia totalis/universalis.

This CDR3 is built from 15 residues. V lost 0 bases and J 5 bases, leaving 14 bases between the germline ends. The germline gives CDR1 SGHRS, CDR2 YFSETQ. Following RNA extraction, reverse transcription yielded cDNA that acted as the sequencing template. Here immunoSEQ multiplex PCR was the method, and the copy in TCRdb shows in-frame clones only, minus some. The data hold about 150,000 clones, with 55% to 65% observed a single time. What was sequenced was CD4+ T cells sorted from blood. This TCR derives from a human donor in good health. The chain carries TRBV5-1 and TRBJ1-2, with D possibly being TRBD1 (5 bases). CDR3 coding DNA: TGCGCCAGCAGCTTGGGGGGCCGAAACATTTATGGCTACACCTTC. This gives the protein CASSLGGRNIYGYTF.